One T cell receptor beta chain is described in this entry. The sample comes from a study of blood T cell repertoires in COVID-19. Across the study: Samples taken during acute and convalescent COVID-19 were collected in the United States, Italy and Spain. The cDNA or gDNA used as material had been derived from T cells, B-cell-depleted T cells, or PBMCs.

Adults between about 18 and 95 years of age took part from fewer than 30 US areas. TCRdb's copy holds only in-frame clones and misses some; the assay was immunoSEQ multiplex PCR. There are over 350,000 clones in the sample; more than 75% occur only once, and approximately 9.3% lies in the top ten. The CDR3 sequence is 12 residues long. Germline-derived CDR1 and CDR2 are SNHLY and FYNNEI. The V gene end was trimmed by 3 bases and the J gene end by 11 bases; junction bases not matched to a gene: 5. The V call is TRBV2, the J call TRBJ2-7; 9 positions agree with TRBD1. The receptor's source is a woman between 50 and 59 years old who had recovered from COVID-19. Sequencing was done on a sample of PBMCs or T cells enriched from blood (not recorded which). CDR3 DNA sequence: TGTGCCAGCAGTGATGTAGGGACAGGGAAGTACTTC. It encodes CASSDVGTGKYF.